Each of the 10 T cell receptor beta chains below was sequenced from the same sample in a study of blood T cell repertoires in COVID-19. Clones were read by immunoSEQ multiplex PCR, and TCRdb kept only the in-frame ones, dropping some. The sample holds about half a million clones, 80% to 90% seen once. The material sequenced was peripheral blood. The receptors originated from a human donor in a cohort sampled during active COVID-19.

This rearrangement joins TRBV19 to TRBJ1-5; TRBD1 aligns across 7 bases. Germline CDR1 reads LNHDA; CDR2 reads SQIVND (reference sequence). CDR3 length: 14 amino acids. Losses at the gene ends were 7 bases for V and 4 bases for J; bases not matched to a gene: 7. The CDR3 region has the DNA TGTGCCAGTACCCATGGGACAGTGAATCAGCCCCAGCATTTT. It yields the protein CASTHGTVNQPQHF.

The chain links TRBV4-2 to TRBJ2-3; D gene unclear. Germline assignment: CDR1 LGHNA and CDR2 YNFKEQ. Trimming cost V 1 base and J 0 bases, with 11 bases left between them. This CDR3 region has 16 residues. CDR3 bases: TGTGCCAGCAGCCAAGGCGGTCCTCCTAGCACAGATACGCAGTATTTT. This codes for CASSQGGPPSTDTQYF.

This clone showed up just a few times. The chain couples TRBV3-1 (or the pseudogene TRBV3-2) to TRBJ2-2; TRBD2 aligns across 7 bases. V was clipped by 7 bases and J by 6 bases; unmatched bases: 11. CDR1 and CDR2 from the germline V gene are LGHDT and YNNKEL (reference sequence). This CDR3 contains 15 residues. CDR3 bases: TGTGCCAGCATTACAAGCGGGGCCGGGGCCGGGGAGCTGTTTTTT. This codes for CASITSGAGAGELFF.

In its sample, this clone was seen a few times. The chain carries TRBV6-1 and TRBJ2-5, with 7 bases identical to TRBD1. J lost 4 bases, V lost 2 bases, and 4 bases had no gene match. CDR3 length equals 14 residues. Germline loops: CDR1 MNHNS, CDR2 SASEGT. CDR3 residues: CASSEQGDRETQYF. The DNA for the CDR3 is TGTGCCAGCAGTGAACAGGGGGACCGAGAGACCCAGTACTTC.

The J gene is TRBJ1-2, the V gene TRBV2, with unresolved D. The CDR3 consists of 14 residues. Trimming stripped 0 bases from V and 4 bases from J, with 9 bases between. CDR1 and CDR2 (germline): SNHLY, FYNNEI. CDR3 sequence: CASSEAEAGYGYTF. The CDR3 DNA reads as TGTGCCAGCAGTGAAGCGGAGGCCGGCTATGGCTACACCTTC.

The chain recombines TRBV5-1 with TRBJ1-2, with 7 bases aligning to TRBD1. V was clipped by 4 bases and J by 7 bases; unmatched bases: 10. Germline V gives CDR1 SGHRS, CDR2 YFSETQ. The CDR3 covers 14 residues. DNA for the CDR3: TGCGCCAGCAGCCCCGGACAGGAGGCCTTTGGCTACACCTTC. This codes for CASSPGQEAFGYTF.

The gene calls are TRBV5-1 and TRBJ1-2; 8 bases are a match to TRBD1. The CDR3 is 13 residues long. Trimming removed 7 bases from V and 5 bases from J; junction bases left unmatched: 7. CDR1 is SGHRS, CDR2 YFSETQ, per germline. The chain's CDR3 is CASAAGGEYGYTF. CDR3 DNA: TGCGCCAGCGCTGCAGGGGGCGAGTATGGCTACACCTTC.

V gene TRBV10-2 combines with J gene TRBJ1-2; 7 bases are a match to TRBD1. The length of the CDR3 is 16 residues. Per the germline V gene, CDR1 is WSHSY and CDR2 is SAAADI. V lost 5 bases and J lost 2; bases outside the gene matches: 11. The CDR3 coding sequence is TGCGCCAGCAGTCCCTCGGCAAGGGGGCCCAACTATGGCTACACCTTC. Amino acids: CASSPSARGPNYGYTF.

This chain links TRBV5-8 with TRBJ1-2, with D tentatively TRBD1 (5 bases). Trimming took 4 bases from V and 3 from J, leaving 13 bases between them. CDR3 size: 14 residues. Germline assignment: CDR1 SGHTS and CDR2 YDEGEE. The CDR3 coding sequence is TGTGCCAGCAGCCCCGGGGGTGTCCACTATGGCTACACCTTC. Encoded protein: CASSPGGVHYGYTF.

The rearrangement uses TRBV6-5 and TRBJ1-2, with D possibly TRBD1 on 6 matching bases. Germline assignment: CDR1 MNHEY and CDR2 SVGAGI. V was trimmed by 4 bases and J by 4 bases, leaving 13 bases between them. The CDR3 is 14 amino acids. CDR3 residues: CASSSRDKGYGYTF. The CDR3, as DNA: TGTGCCAGCAGTTCCCGGGACAAAGGCTATGGCTACACCTTC.